This T cell receptor (beta chain) emerged from a study of T cells in Graves' hyperthyroidism and ophthalmopathy. About the study: Peripheral blood was obtained at initial diagnosis, preceding any treatment.

Patients were excluded because of uncontrolled infection, other autoimmune disease, pregnancy or lactation. RNA transcripts served as the template for amplifying TCR beta CDR3 regions. Carried out on the TCR CDR3, a first-round RT-PCR used the HTBI primer set. One entry per CDR3 protein, called by TCRdb with MiXCR from the multiplex PCR reads. Of some 550,000 distinct CDR3 sequences in the sample, around 20% were seen once. Study-wide results and limits: The blood repertoire included most of the expanded thyroid clonotypes above 0.001. With a median lead of around 6.7 months before onset, the model predicted ophthalmopathy.

This clonotype was observed a handful of times. No antigen is known for it. The sequence derives from a young man with Graves' hyperthyroidism. The sample taken for sequencing was blood.

This CDR3 is CASSFLRDSTYEQYF. The CDR3 DNA is TGTGCCAGCAGCTTTCTGCGGGACTCGACCTACGAGCAGTACTTC. The rearrangement joins TRBV13 to TRBJ2-7, with D possibly TRBD2 on 6 matching bases. The CDR3 is 15 residues long. Germline-derived CDR1 and CDR2 are PRHDT and FYEKMQ (reference sequence). V was shortened by 3 bases and J by 2 bases, with 14 bases between the two germline ends.